What follows is one T cell receptor beta chain and its context. Its antigen is unidentified. This CDR3 region has 18 residues. Germline CDR1 and CDR2: SEHNR and FQNEAQ (reference sequence). V dropped 1 base and J dropped 5; count of bases not matched to a gene: 11. This specimen belongs to a study of type 1 regulatory T cells. Study-level information: T-allo10 is an in vitro-generated, Tr1-enriched CD4 T cell product specific for alloantigen. Overall study results and limits: Type 1 regulatory T cells had a more restricted TCR repertoire than non-type 1 regulatory T cells.

MiXCR was run by TCRdb on the reads, yielding one entry per CDR3 protein. This table holds approximately 43,000 distinct CDR3 sequences, roughly an eighth found once. The sequencing sample was made of cultured non-Tr1 T cells, either the whole culture or a sorted T cell fraction (not recorded which). This sequence joins TRBV7-9 and TRBJ1-1, with 12 bases fitting TRBD1. This TCR came from a human donor in good health. The CDR3 loop is CASSLGPGTGGERTEAFF. As DNA, the CDR3 is TGTGCCAGCAGCTTAGGTCCCGGGACAGGGGGCGAGCGGACTGAAGCTTTCTTT.